This T cell receptor beta chain was retrieved from a study of blood T cell repertoires in COVID-19. Background on the study: The samples span acute and convalescent COVID-19 from the United States, Italy and Spain.

This CDR3 is built from 13 residues. V lost 2 bases to trimming and J lost 6 bases, with 7 bases between them. CDR1 MNHNS and CDR2 SASEGT come from the germline V gene. Profiled with immunoSEQ multiplex PCR; TCRdb holds only in-frame clones, not every one. The sample contains roughly 120,000 clones, approximately 85% of which appear only once. Sequencing was carried out using peripheral blood. The chain recombines TRBV6-1 with TRBJ2-2; maybe TRBD2 (5 bases). The sequence derives from a woman aged 80 or over with COVID-19, enrolled during active disease. This CDR3 is CASSEFGAGELFF. For the CDR3, the DNA is TGTGCCAGCAGTGAATTCGGGGCCGGGGAGCTGTTTTTT.